This T cell receptor (beta chain) was identified in a study of T-cell reconstitution after alpha-beta-depleted transplantation in children. This CDR3 is built from 14 residues. From germline, CDR1 is LNHNV and CDR2 YYDKDF (reference sequence). V dropped 0 bases and J dropped 7 bases, with 10 bases sitting between them. Researchers prepared the TCRbeta library using unique molecular identifiers, the study reports. One entry per CDR3 protein, called by TCRdb with MiXCR from the PCR reads. The table includes roughly 100,000 distinct CDR3 sequences, roughly 8.4% detected once. This clonotype was recorded many times.

The sequencing used PBMCs from the stem cell graft donor, collected from the stem cell graft. The source is a human donor who donated a stem cell graft to a child with congenital amegakaryocytic thrombocytopenia. This rearrangement joins TRBV15 to TRBJ2-1; D is unresolved. CDR3 region: CATSRDPAQNEQFF. In DNA form, the CDR3 reads TGTGCCACCAGCAGAGATCCGGCGCAAAATGAGCAGTTCTTC.